One sample yielded the 17 T cell receptor beta chains listed below, sequenced in a study of shared clonotypes between healthy human individuals. Sequenced by immunoSEQ multiplex PCR; TCRdb stores in-frame clones only, minus some. The sample records some 2,500,000 clones, 80% to 95% being singletons. The sample taken for sequencing was naive CD4+ T cells from PBMCs. The sample's subset: CD45RA+ positively selected. Receptors were obtained from a man aged 18 to 29 in good health. Some clones in this sample may be carry-over from other donors' samples.

The chain joins TRBV19 to TRBJ2-7; TRBD2 agrees at 9 bases. The CDR3 extends over 15 amino acids. Germline loops: CDR1 LNHDA, CDR2 SQIVND (reference sequence). The V segment lost 4 bases and the J segment 2 bases; nucleotides outside the gene matches: 6. The CDR3 DNA follows: TGTGCCAGTAGTAGACTAGCGGCAAGTCCCTACGAGCAGTACTTC. Translating it yields CASSRLAASPYEQYF. The full variable domain, completed using reference TRBV19 and TRBJ2-7, is DGGITQSPKYLFRKEGQNVTLSCEQNLNHDAMYWYRQDPGQGLRLIYYSQIVNDFQKGDIAEGYSVSREKKESFPLTVTSAQKNPTAFYLCASSRLAASPYEQYFGPGTRLTVT.

This clone was recorded only once. This rearrangement joins TRBV6-5 to TRBJ2-7; no reliable D call. Germline V gives CDR1 MNHEY, CDR2 SVGAGI. V lost 5 bases and J 3 bases, leaving 14 bases between the germline ends. The CDR3 runs 14 residues. As DNA, the CDR3 is TGTGCCAGCAGTCCGAGTTATATGGGCTACGAGCAGTACTTC. This codes for CASSPSYMGYEQYF.

Points on this clone: The sample carries other DNA sequences with the same CDR3. The V call is TRBV5-1, the J call TRBJ2-7; weak D call: TRBD1 (6 bases). V lost 2 bases, J lost 3 bases, and 9 bases lay in between. The CDR3 consists of 13 residues. Germline-derived CDR1 and CDR2 are SGHRS and YFSETQ. CDR3 in DNA: TGCGCCAGCAGCTTCGGACAGTACTACGAGCAGTACTTC. Translating it yields CASSFGQYYEQYF.

In this sample, this clone turned up once. This chain joins TRBV27 and TRBJ2-1, with 11 bases fitting TRBD1. V dropped 5 bases and J dropped 5; count of bases not matched to a gene: 5. CDR1 and CDR2 (germline): MNHEY, SMNVEV (reference sequence). The CDR3 sequence is 15 residues long. The DNA of the CDR3 is TGTGCCAGCAGTGTCAGGACAGGGGGCAACAATGAGCAGTTCTTC. It yields the protein CASSVRTGGNNEQFF.

This chain connects TRBV19 to TRBJ1-2, with D unclear. The CDR3 consists of 14 residues. In germline, CDR1 is LNHDA, CDR2 SQIVND (reference sequence). V dropped 3 bases and J dropped 0 bases, with 8 bases sitting between them. In DNA, the CDR3 is TGTGCCAGTAGTATTTACGATACTAACTATGGCTACACCTTC. Translated: CASSIYDTNYGYTF.

This clone was detected once. The gene calls are TRBV6-6 and TRBJ1-1; D possibly corresponds to TRBD1 (6 bases). The CDR3 is 14 amino acids. Per germline, CDR1 MNHNY and CDR2 SVGAGI (reference sequence). V was shortened by 4 bases and J by 1 base, with 10 bases between the two germline ends. CDR3 DNA sequence: TGTGCCAGCAGTTCCCCCAGGGGGAACACTGAAGCTTTCTTT. Its translation is CASSSPRGNTEAFF.

The rearrangement links TRBV27 to TRBJ1-2; D may be TRBD1 (5 bases). V was shortened by 6 bases and J by 4 bases, with 12 bases between the two germline ends. The germline V gene encodes CDR1 MNHEY and CDR2 SMNVEV (reference sequence). The CDR3 is 13 residues long. In DNA form, the CDR3 reads TGTGCCAGCAGCTGGGACGGCTTCTATGGCTACACCTTC. Translated: CASSWDGFYGYTF.

The chain combines TRBV20-1 with TRBJ1-1; weak D call: TRBD1 (6 bases). The V end was cut by 5 bases, the J end by 11 bases, with 12 bases between. The germline gives CDR1 DFQATT, CDR2 SNEGSKA (reference sequence). This CDR3 has 10 amino acids. The chain's CDR3 is CSASDRKAFF. CDR3 nucleotides: TGCAGTGCTTCGGACAGAAAGGCTTTCTTT.

CDR3 in amino acids: CAWGQGEYEQYF. CDR3 DNA: TGTGCCTGGGGGCAGGGAGAGTACGAGCAGTACTTC. V usage is TRBV30 and J usage is TRBJ2-7; D may match TRBD1 or TRBD2 (5 bases each). Germline assignment: CDR1 GTSNPN and CDR2 SVGIG (reference sequence). The V end was cut by 5 bases, the J end by 4 bases, with 12 bases between. The CDR3 runs 12 residues.

The chain recombines TRBV6-1 with TRBJ1-2; possibly TRBD1 for D (5 bases). Germline CDR1 MNHNS, CDR2 SASEGT. The CDR3 totals 14 residues. Trimming removed 6 bases at V and 5 bases at J, with 16 bases between. The CDR3 is CASRNPGTRYGYTF. The CDR3 nucleotides read TGTGCCAGCAGGAACCCCGGGACCCGGTATGGCTACACCTTC.

The gene calls are TRBV5-1 and TRBJ2-5, with 8 positions matching TRBD2. Per germline, CDR1 SGHRS and CDR2 YFSETQ. This CDR3 is built from 16 residues. Trimming took 1 base from V and 4 from J; bases not matched to a gene: 9. This CDR3 reads CASSLLYSGTLETQYF. DNA of the CDR3: TGCGCCAGCAGCTTGTTATATAGCGGGACCTTAGAGACCCAGTACTTC.

V is TRBV28 and J is TRBJ2-7; 7 nucleotides align to TRBD1. The V segment lost 4 bases and the J segment 5 bases; nucleotides outside the gene matches: 5. The length of the CDR3 is 13 residues. Germline V gene lookup returns CDR1 MDHEN and CDR2 SYDVKM. The CDR3 loop is CASSSGGFNEQYF. The CDR3 coding sequence is TGTGCCAGCAGTTCAGGGGGTTTCAACGAGCAGTACTTC.

The chain joins TRBV18 to TRBJ2-1, with 12 bases fitting TRBD2. The CDR3 contains 17 residues. J was trimmed by 8 bases and V by 5 bases; bases with no gene match: 13. Germline loops: CDR1 KGHSH, CDR2 LQKENI. The CDR3 loop reads CASSSLAGGPTWHEQFF. The CDR3 nucleotides read TGTGCCAGCTCATCCCTAGCGGGAGGGCCTACGTGGCATGAGCAGTTCTTC.

The DNA of the CDR3 is TGTGCCAGCAGTACCGACAGGGCCTACTCAGAGACCCAGTACTTC. Encoded protein: CASSTDRAYSETQYF. The chain employs TRBV7-9 and TRBJ2-5; 7 bases match TRBD1. Per the germline V gene, CDR1 is SEHNR and CDR2 is FQNEAQ (reference sequence). This CDR3 is built from 15 residues. The V and J ends lost 6 bases and 4 bases, in that order; junction bases with no gene match: 11.

This sequence joins TRBV27 and TRBJ2-7; D perhaps matches TRBD1 (6 bases). Trimming stripped 5 bases from V and 5 bases from J, with 19 bases between. The CDR3 length is 15 residues. CDR1 is MNHEY and CDR2 is SMNVEV in the germline V gene (reference sequence). The CDR3 spells CASSQEGYTGNEQYF. CDR3 DNA sequence: TGTGCCAGCAGTCAAGAAGGGTACACAGGGAACGAGCAGTACTTC.

The rearrangement links TRBV7-9 to TRBJ1-3; D not resolved. Between the trimmed V and J ends, which lost 5 bases and 2 bases, there was a span of 13 bases. The CDR3 is 15 amino acids. In germline, CDR1 is SEHNR, CDR2 FQNEAQ (reference sequence). As DNA, the CDR3 is TGTGCCAGCAGCCTAGTGGGTTTAGCTGGAAACACCATATATTTT. This translates into CASSLVGLAGNTIYF.

This chain links TRBV10-2 with TRBJ2-7, with 10 bases that match TRBD2. Trimming at V came to 6 bases and at J to 0 bases, leaving 5 bases not matched to a gene. The germline gives CDR1 WSHSY, CDR2 SAAADI. This CDR3 region has 15 residues. The CDR3 loop reads CASRSGRASSYEQYF. In DNA, the CDR3 is TGCGCCAGCAGGAGCGGGAGGGCGAGCTCCTACGAGCAGTACTTC.